Each of the 30 T cell receptor beta chains below was sequenced from the same sample in a study of T cell repertoires in cytomegalovirus infection. TCRdb independently ran MiXCR on the reads; one entry per CDR3 protein. The sample lists about a million distinct CDR3 sequences; more than 25% were seen once. Their specific antigens are unknown. The specimen was cultured CD8+ T cells from PBMCs, collected from culture after CMV antigen stimulation. These receptors were obtained from a human donor in good health (CMV status not recorded). Some clones in this sample may be carry-over from other donors' samples.

This sequence joins TRBV6-2 or TRBV6-3 and TRBJ1-4, with D perhaps matching TRBD1 (6 bases). Per the germline V gene, CDR1 is MNHEY and CDR2 is SVGEGT. Trimming stripped 5 bases from V and 10 bases from J, with 20 bases between. This CDR3 comprises 15 residues. CDR3: CASSPLDGGGGKLFF. The DNA of the CDR3 is TGTGCCAGCAGTCCCCTGGACGGGGGCGGCGGAAAACTGTTTTTT.

This clonotype was detected many times. The chain recombines TRBV4-1 with TRBJ2-3; TRBD2 might be the D (7 bases). The CDR3 contains 20 residues. Between the trimmed V and J ends, which lost 3 bases and 2 bases, there was a span of 27 bases. Germline V CDR1 and CDR2: MGHRA, YSYEKL. The CDR3 DNA reads as TGCGCCAGCAGCCACCACGCGCCACTCTCGGGGGGCCGATTCACAGATACGCAGTATTTT. Protein: CASSHHAPLSGGRFTDTQYF.

This clonotype is a singleton in its sample. V usage is TRBV4-3 and J usage is TRBJ2-2, with D maybe TRBD1 (5 bases). Germline V gene data show CDR1 as LGHNA and CDR2 as YSLEER. The CDR3 length is 14 residues. Trimming took off 6 bases at V and 6 bases at J, with 14 bases between the two ends. In DNA, the CDR3 is TGCGCCAGCAGTGAAGGACATTTGGCCGGGGAGCTGTTTTTT. The encoded protein is CASSEGHLAGELFF.

This clonotype was observed a few times. The rearrangement joins TRBV11-2 to TRBJ2-3; the match to TRBD1 covers 8 bases. CDR3 length: 15 amino acids. CDR1 is SGHAT and CDR2 is FQNNGV in the germline V gene. V lost 4 bases to trimming and J lost 4 bases; unmatched junction nucleotides: 7. The CDR3 nucleotides are TGTGCCAGCAGCTCTTGGACAGGGAACCCAGATACGCAGTATTTT. Translating gives CASSSWTGNPDTQYF.

This clonotype was seen more than once but under ten times. This chain joins TRBV7-9 and TRBJ1-2, with D hard to call. The CDR3 contains 12 residues. The germline V gene encodes CDR1 SEHNR and CDR2 FQNEAQ (reference sequence). Trimming cost V 5 bases and J 5 bases, with 9 bases left between them. Here the CDR3 reads CASSAPEYGYTF. CDR3 nucleotide sequence: TGTGCCAGCAGCGCCCCCGAATATGGCTACACCTTC.

This clonotype was detected many times. The chain uses TRBV7-2 and TRBJ1-1; the D gene is possibly TRBD1 (6 bases). V shed 1 base and J shed 1 base, with 16 bases lying between them. Germline-derived CDR1 and CDR2 are SGHTA and FQGNSA. CDR3 length: 17 amino acids. In DNA, the CDR3 is TGTGCCAGCAGCTTAGAGTTCTTGCAGGGGCCGAACACTGAAGCTTTCTTT. Translating it yields CASSLEFLQGPNTEAFF.

The V gene is TRBV6-1, the J gene TRBJ2-3, with no clear D. The CDR3 length is 15 residues. Germline CDR1 reads MNHNS; CDR2 reads SASEGT. Trimming took off 2 bases at V and 0 bases at J, with 9 bases between the two ends. The CDR3 DNA is TGTGCCAGCAGTGAAATGTGGCGGAGCACAGATACGCAGTATTTT. Protein sequence: CASSEMWRSTDTQYF.

V gene TRBV11-1 combines with J gene TRBJ1-1; D gene uncertain. The germline V and J ends were trimmed by 8 bases and 2 bases, with 12 bases remaining between them. CDR3 length: 13 amino acids. The germline V gene has CDR1 SGHAT and CDR2 FQDESV (reference sequence). This chain's CDR3 is CASAGWENTEAFF. In DNA, the CDR3 is TGTGCCAGCGCGGGGTGGGAAAACACTGAAGCTTTCTTT.

V and J are TRBV20-1 and TRBJ2-7; 7 bases map to TRBD1. Germline CDR1 is DFQATT and CDR2 is SNEGSKA (reference sequence). This CDR3 spans 12 amino acids. CDR3 sequence reads: CSARDRAYEQYV. For the CDR3, the DNA is TGCAGTGCAAGAGACAGGGCCTACGAGCAGTACGTC.

The chain is built from TRBV6-6 and TRBJ2-7; either TRBD1 or TRBD2 may supply D (5 bases each). Looked up from germline, CDR1 is MNHNY and CDR2 is SVGAGI (reference sequence). Trimming took off 0 bases at V and 2 bases at J, with 14 bases between the two ends. CDR3 size: 16 residues. DNA of the CDR3: TGTGCCAGCAGTTACTCCCCGGGACCCCGAACCTACGAGCAGTACTTC. This encodes CASSYSPGPRTYEQYF.

This clonotype has just a few counts. The genes are TRBV27 and TRBJ2-3; D is unclear. The length of the CDR3 is 15 residues. CDR1 MNHEY and CDR2 SMNVEV come from the germline V gene (reference sequence). Trimming pared 2 bases from V and 0 bases from J, leaving 9 bases between. CDR3 protein: CASSLGHRSTDTQYF. The CDR3, as DNA: TGTGCCAGCAGTTTAGGGCACCGAAGCACAGATACGCAGTATTTT.

This clonotype occurred a few times. This chain joins TRBV10-3 and TRBJ2-5; 11 nucleotides agree with TRBD2. The V and J ends lost 3 bases and 1 base, in that order; junction bases with no gene match: 1. CDR3 length equals 15 residues. CDR1 is ENHRY and CDR2 is SYGVKD in the germline V gene. The CDR3 DNA follows: TGTGCCATCAGTGAACTAGCGGGGGTCCAAGAGACCCAGTACTTC. This gives the protein CAISELAGVQETQYF.

This rearrangement joins TRBV7-6 to TRBJ1-2; 9 positions match TRBD1. This CDR3 has 14 residues. Germline V gene sequence: CDR1 SGHVS, CDR2 FNYEAQ. Trimming cost V 4 bases and J 5 bases; bases outside gene matches: 5. CDR3 bases: TGTGCCAGCAGCTCGGGACAGGGTCAATATGGCTACACCTTC. Protein sequence: CASSSGQGQYGYTF.

There are a few counts of this clonotype. This rearrangement joins TRBV27 to TRBJ1-1; D remains unclear. Germline values: CDR1 MNHEY, CDR2 SMNVEV (reference sequence). Trimming left V 0 bases short and J 10 bases short, with 18 bases between. The length of the CDR3 is 15 residues. The CDR3 DNA sequence: TGTGCCAGCAGTTTATCCCCAGGCCACCCCACGGGAGCTTTCTTT. It is translated as CASSLSPGHPTGAFF.

The genes are TRBV2 and TRBJ1-5; the D gene is possibly TRBD1 (5 bases). This CDR3 has 16 amino acids. Trimming took off 6 bases at V and 4 bases at J, with 19 bases between the two ends. The V gene's germline CDR1 is SNHLY and CDR2 FYNNEI. CDR3 residues: CASRGRGWGQNQPQHF. DNA of the CDR3: TGTGCCAGCAGGGGAAGGGGCTGGGGCCAAAATCAGCCCCAGCATTTT.

The sample holds many counts of this clonotype. The chain recombines TRBV7-8 with TRBJ1-4; possible D gene TRBD1, 5 bases. The CDR3 is 16 residues long. The V end was cut by 6 bases, the J end by 0 bases, with 14 bases between. Germline V CDR1 and CDR2: SGHVS, FQNEAQ. DNA of the CDR3: TGTGCCAGCAGGATGTTTGCAGGGTCAACTAATGAAAAACTGTTTTTT. It codes for CASRMFAGSTNEKLFF.

In this sample, this clonotype turned up a few times. The CDR3 protein is CASSWELGTEYEQYF. Here the CDR3 DNA reads TGTGCCAGCAGCTGGGAACTCGGGACAGAATACGAGCAGTACTTC. V is TRBV7-9 and J is TRBJ2-7, with 7 positions matching TRBD1. This CDR3 comprises 15 residues. CDR1 is SEHNR, CDR2 FQNEAQ, per germline (reference sequence). After removal of 4 bases from V and 4 bases from J, the junction contained 10 bases not matched to a gene.

This clonotype was counted a few times. The chain combines TRBV7-9 with TRBJ2-1, with a weak D call TRBD2 (6 bases). V was shortened by 5 bases and J by 7 bases, with 15 bases between the two germline ends. The CDR3 runs 14 residues. Germline CDR1 and CDR2: SEHNR and FQNEAQ (reference sequence). CDR3 coding DNA: TGTGCCAGCAGCCCCAGACTAGTTAGAAATGAGCAGTTCTTC. Its translation: CASSPRLVRNEQFF. The full variable domain, with the rest looked up from reference TRBV7-9 and TRBJ2-1, is DTGVSQNPRHKITKRGQNVTFRCDPISEHNRLYWYRQTLGQGPEFLTYFQNEAQLEKSRLLSDRFSAERPKGSFSTLEIQRTEQGDSAMYLCASSPRLVRNEQFFGPGTRLTVL.

This clonotype was counted only a few times. The chain links TRBV24-1 to TRBJ2-1; D may be TRBD1 (5 bases). Germline V gene lookup returns CDR1 KGHDR and CDR2 SFDVKD. V dropped 3 bases and J dropped 5 bases, with 7 bases sitting between them. The CDR3 covers 13 residues. The CDR3 DNA follows: TGTGCCACCAGTGATCCCAGGGACAATGAGCAGTTCTTC. Translating it yields CATSDPRDNEQFF.

This clonotype was counted only a few times. The rearrangement links TRBV11-3 to TRBJ2-5, with 8 positions matching TRBD2. The junction had 7 bases not matched to a gene; V was cut back by 2 bases and J by 5 bases. Germline V lookup: CDR1 SGHNT, CDR2 YENEEA. The CDR3 has 15 residues. Here the CDR3 reads CASSLSGGRSETQYF. DNA for the CDR3: TGTGCCAGCAGCTTATCGGGGGGGCGAAGTGAGACCCAGTACTTC.

J is TRBJ2-5 and V is TRBV7-6, with 8 positions matching TRBD2. The CDR3 has 16 amino acids. Trimming removed 5 bases from V and 9 bases from J; junction bases left unmatched: 17. CDR1 is SGHVS, CDR2 FNYEAQ, per germline. CDR3: CASSQGSRGDNLSQYF. In nucleotides, the CDR3 is TGTGCCAGCAGCCAAGGTTCGCGGGGGGACAATTTATCCCAGTACTTC.

V gene TRBV6-1 combines with J gene TRBJ1-1; D call uncertain. There are 11 residues in the CDR3. Germline CDR1 reads MNHNS; CDR2 reads SASEGT. This chain's CDR3 is CACGPYTEAFF. In DNA, the CDR3 is TGTGCTTGCGGGCCCTACACTGAAGCTTTCTTT.

The genes are TRBV27 and TRBJ2-1; TRBD2 matches 11 bases. The J segment lost 7 bases and the V segment lost 2 bases, leaving 10 bases of the junction unmatched. The CDR3 sequence is 17 residues long. CDR1 is MNHEY and CDR2 is SMNVEV in the germline V gene (reference sequence). CDR3 amino acids: CASSLSSGGARMNEQFF. For the CDR3, the DNA is TGTGCCAGCAGTTTAAGTAGCGGGGGGGCTAGGATGAATGAGCAGTTCTTC.

This clonotype appeared once. The rearrangement links TRBV20-1 to TRBJ2-1; TRBD2 might be the D (6 bases). CDR3 length equals 13 residues. Germline V gives CDR1 DFQATT, CDR2 SNEGSKA (reference sequence). Trimming stripped 7 bases from V and 4 bases from J, with 14 bases between. The CDR3 DNA reads TGCAGTGTCCGGGGGAGAACTTACAATGAGCAGTTCTTC. Protein: CSVRGRTYNEQFF.

The chain joins TRBV19 to TRBJ1-4; maybe TRBD1 (6 bases). The CDR3 consists of 15 residues. With 2 bases removed from V and 8 bases from J, the gap between germline ends came to 15 bases. Germline CDR1 and CDR2: LNHDA and SQIVND (reference sequence). CDR3 bases: TGTGCCAGTAGTATATATGGGGGCCTAATGGAAAAACTGTTTTTT. It is translated as CASSIYGGLMEKLFF.

In this sample, this clonotype turned up a few times. The chain has TRBV6-6 and TRBJ2-1, with TRBD1 matching 7 bases. The CDR3 is made up of 14 amino acids. Germline CDR1 and CDR2: MNHNY and SVGAGI (reference sequence). The junction had 4 bases not matched to a gene; V was cut back by 1 base and J by 7 bases. The chain's CDR3 is CASSYLGQPNEQFF. The CDR3 DNA reads TGTGCCAGCAGTTACTTGGGACAGCCTAATGAGCAGTTCTTC.

This clonotype showed up just a few times. The CDR3 reads CASRALRNEQFF. CDR3 DNA sequence: TGTGCCAGCCGGGCCCTAAGGAATGAGCAGTTCTTC. The rearrangement uses TRBV12-3 or TRBV12-4 and TRBJ2-1; unclear D gene. Trimming removed 8 bases from V and 7 bases from J, with 12 bases in between. CDR3 length: 12 residues.

A few counts support this clonotype. CDR3 in amino acids: CASGSRQFSFSAFF. The CDR3 nucleotides read TGTGCCAGCGGGAGCAGACAGTTCTCTTTTTCGGCTTTCTTT. The chain combines TRBV27 with TRBJ1-1, with TRBD1 as a possible D gene (5 bases). The CDR3 runs to 14 residues. Germline-derived CDR1 and CDR2 are MNHEY and SMNVEV (reference sequence). V was trimmed by 8 bases and J by 11 bases, leaving 24 bases between them.

This clonotype was detected only a few times. This chain links TRBV9 with TRBJ2-2, with D tentatively TRBD1 or TRBD2 (6 bases each). The CDR3 contains 17 residues. The V end lost 3 bases, the J end lost 6 bases, and 21 bases lay between the germline ends. Germline V gene data show CDR1 as SGDLS and CDR2 as YYNGEE. The CDR3 DNA follows: TGTGCCAGCAGCGAATTTCGGGCGACAGGAGGGGCCGGGGAGCTGTTTTTT. This encodes CASSEFRATGGAGELFF.

J is TRBJ2-2 and V is TRBV10-3, with 8 bases fitting TRBD1. The CDR3 covers 17 residues. V lost 3 bases to trimming and J lost 0 bases; unmatched junction nucleotides: 6. The V gene's germline CDR1 is ENHRY and CDR2 SYGVKD. Here the CDR3 reads CAISDWDRPTNTGELFF. CDR3 DNA sequence: TGTGCCATCAGTGATTGGGACAGGCCCACGAACACCGGGGAGCTGTTTTTT.